This T cell receptor beta chain was captured in a study of blood T cell repertoires in COVID-19. This clone showed up just once. The CDR3 extends over 20 amino acids. V lost 0 bases and J lost 0, with 18 bases in between. CDR1 and CDR2 from the germline V gene are LGHDT and YNNKEL (reference sequence). Authors' analysis steps: Nucleated cell counts were estimated from reference gene primer amplification. The repertoire was sequenced with immunoSEQ multiplex PCR; TCRdb's copy has only in-frame clones and lacks some. The D gene and trimming were derived from the DNA, and the V and J assignments and clone size from that table. The sample comprises around 240,000 clones, 82% of which are singletons, and 1.9% rests with the top ten.

The chain combines TRBV3-1 (or the pseudogene TRBV3-2) with TRBJ1-6; no definite D call. This clonotype was obtained from an elderly woman with acute or convalescent COVID-19. The sequencing input was peripheral blood. Here the CDR3 DNA reads TGTGCCAGCAGCCAAGATAGGCAGACCCCAAGGAGCTCCTATAATTCACCCCTCCACTTT. Residues: CASSQDRQTPRSSYNSPLHF.